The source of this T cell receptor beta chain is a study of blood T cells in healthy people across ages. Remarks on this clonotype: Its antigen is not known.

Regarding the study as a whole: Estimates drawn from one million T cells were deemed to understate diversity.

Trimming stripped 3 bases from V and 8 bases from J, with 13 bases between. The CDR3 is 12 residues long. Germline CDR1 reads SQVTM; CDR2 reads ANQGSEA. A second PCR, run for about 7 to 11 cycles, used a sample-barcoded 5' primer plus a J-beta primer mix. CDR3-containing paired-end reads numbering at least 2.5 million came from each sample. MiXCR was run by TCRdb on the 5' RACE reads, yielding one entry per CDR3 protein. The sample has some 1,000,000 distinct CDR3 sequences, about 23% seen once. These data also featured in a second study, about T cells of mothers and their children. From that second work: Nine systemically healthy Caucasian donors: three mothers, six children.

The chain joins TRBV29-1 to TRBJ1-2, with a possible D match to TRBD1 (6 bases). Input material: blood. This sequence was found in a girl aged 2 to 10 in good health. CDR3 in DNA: TGCAGCGTTGACCGGGGGCTAGGAGGCTACACCTTC. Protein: CSVDRGLGGYTF.